The entry that follows covers one T cell receptor (beta chain) sequence. Profiling relied on immunoSEQ multiplex PCR, and the TCRdb table lists in-frame clones only, not all of them. The sample carries approximately 2.4 million clones, around 95% recorded once. The data are from a study of shared clonotypes between healthy human individuals. The ends were cut back, 10 bases at V and 5 bases at J, with 7 bases in the middle. Germline CDR1 and CDR2: SNHLY and FYNNEI. The CDR3 covers 10 residues. The sample taken for sequencing was naive CD4+ T cells sorted from blood. Subset in this sample: CD45RA+ positively selected. The sequence was obtained from a man aged 18 to 30 in good health. The chain is built from TRBV2 and TRBJ2-3; D gene ambiguous. The DNA of the CDR3 is TGTGCCACTTCACTAGATACGCAGTATTTT. Residues: CATSLDTQYF.